These 14 T cell receptor beta chains came from one sample sequenced in a study of low-dose radiotherapy and immunotherapy resistance in tumors. As to time point: after trial treatment. Treatment denoted: LDRT plus nivolumab, ipilimumab, low-dose cyclophosphamide and aspirin (RACIN trial). Over roughly 19 PCR cycles, TCRs were amplified from a constant-region primer and V-primer adapter. TCRdb analysed the reads with MiXCR anew, one entry per CDR3 protein. This table has over 50,000 distinct CDR3 sequences, roughly a third appearing once. Sequencing was performed on PBMCs, taken after low-dose radiotherapy plus immunotherapy. The origin of the receptors is a male donor with rectosigmoid adenocarcinoma.

This clonotype has ten or more counts. The chain recombines TRBV4-1 with TRBJ1-1; D might be TRBD1 (5 bases). The CDR3 consists of 13 residues. V lost 6 bases and J 4 bases, leaving 12 bases between the germline ends. Germline V gives CDR1 MGHRA, CDR2 YSYEKL. Written as DNA, the CDR3 is TGCGCCAGCAGGCGGGGGATGAGCACTGAAGCTTTCTTT. Translation: CASRRGMSTEAFF.

The table lists this clonotype with many counts. This rearrangement joins TRBV7-9 to TRBJ2-1, with a tentative D call TRBD1 (5 bases). The CDR3 loop spans 15 amino acids. V lost 0 bases, J lost 2 bases, and 8 bases lay in between. Germline V gives CDR1 SEHNR, CDR2 FQNEAQ (reference sequence). The CDR3, as DNA: TGTGCCAGCAGCTTAGCGAAAGGGGCCTACAATGAGCAGTTCTTC. Amino acid sequence: CASSLAKGAYNEQFF.

In regard to this clonotype: Its ends do not fully match the called genes, so a read error is possible. The chain joins TRBV4-3 to TRBJ1-5, with D perhaps matching TRBD1 (5 bases). This CDR3 spans 16 amino acids. Germline V gene data show CDR1 as LGHNA and CDR2 as YSLEER. CDR3 sequence: CASSQEGQRSNQPKHF. The CDR3 DNA is TGCGCCAGCAGCCAAGAAGGACAAAGGAGCAATCAGCCCAAGCATTTT.

J is TRBJ2-1 and V is TRBV9; TRBD2 aligns across 12 bases. Trimming removed 1 base from V and 3 bases from J; junction bases left unmatched: 2. CDR1 SGDLS and CDR2 YYNGEE come from the germline V gene. This CDR3 has 16 residues. This CDR3 is CASSVSTSGGYNEQFF. The CDR3 nucleotides read TGTGCCAGCAGCGTATCGACTAGCGGGGGCTACAATGAGCAGTTCTTC.

V gene TRBV5-4 combines with J gene TRBJ2-5; possibly TRBD1 for D (5 bases). V was pared by 1 base and J by 1 base, with 17 bases between. The CDR3 has 17 amino acids. From germline, CDR1 is SGHNT and CDR2 YYREEE (reference sequence). The CDR3 nucleotides are TGTGCCAGCAGCTTGCCCAGACAGTCTTCAATCCAAGAGACCCAGTACTTC. This codes for CASSLPRQSSIQETQYF.

This clonotype was seen at least ten times. The CDR3 protein is CSARGRVDTGREKLFF. CDR3 sequence (DNA): TGCAGTGCTAGAGGTCGTGTCGACACCGGGAGGGAAAAACTGTTTTTT. The chain links TRBV20-1 to TRBJ1-4; D is uncertain. Germline V lookup: CDR1 DFQATT, CDR2 SNEGSKA (reference sequence). This CDR3 has 16 residues. V was shortened by 1 base and J by 8 bases, with 20 bases between the two germline ends.

This clonotype was found many times. The rearrangement links TRBV28 to TRBJ2-3; no clear D gene. Trimming removed 8 bases at V and 7 bases at J, with 13 bases between. The CDR3 spans 12 residues. The germline V gene has CDR1 MDHEN and CDR2 SYDVKM. The CDR3 protein is CASSIQIYTQYF. CDR3 DNA sequence: TGTGCCAGCTCAATTCAGATATATACGCAGTATTTT. The variable domain in full, with the rest retrieved from reference TRBV28 and TRBJ2-3, is DVKVTQSSRYLVKRTGEKVFLECVQDMDHENMFWYRQDPGLGLRLIYFSYDVKMKEKGDIPEGYSVSREKKERFSLILESASTNQTSMYLCASSIQIYTQYFGPGTRLTVL.

This clonotype has a count of ten or more. The gene calls are TRBV11-2 and TRBJ2-1; D gene unclear. Germline CDR1 and CDR2: SGHAT and FQNNGV. The CDR3 totals 15 residues. V shed 6 bases and J shed 1 base, with 13 bases lying between them. The CDR3 is CASSSAMDSYNEQFF. In DNA form, the CDR3 reads TGTGCCAGCAGTTCAGCAATGGATTCCTACAATGAGCAGTTCTTC.

The rearrangement links TRBV28 to TRBJ1-1, with no clear D. The CDR3 is 13 residues long. The germline V gene has CDR1 MDHEN and CDR2 SYDVKM. Trimming removed 2 bases from V and 9 bases from J, with 13 bases in between. CDR3: CASSLDGGGKAFF. DNA for the CDR3: TGTGCCAGCAGTTTAGATGGAGGAGGAAAAGCTTTCTTT. Supplemented by reference TRBV28 and TRBJ1-1, the full variable domain reads DVKVTQSSRYLVKRTGEKVFLECVQDMDHENMFWYRQDPGLGLRLIYFSYDVKMKEKGDIPEGYSVSREKKERFSLILESASTNQTSMYLCASSLDGGGKAFFGQGTRLTVV.

The sample holds many counts of this clonotype. The V call is TRBV7-9, the J call TRBJ2-3; TRBD2 aligns across 8 bases. The germline V gene encodes CDR1 SEHNR and CDR2 FQNEAQ (reference sequence). The V gene end was trimmed by 5 bases and the J gene end by 0 bases; junction bases not matched to a gene: 4. The CDR3 extends over 15 amino acids. CDR3 sequence (DNA): TGTGCCAGCAGCGCCAGACTAGCGAGCACAGATACGCAGTATTTT. Protein sequence: CASSARLASTDTQYF.

To note about this clonotype: Given the absence of the conserved phenylalanine or tryptophan at the CDR3 end, a read error is likely. The DNA is omitted, as the CDR3 cannot be located on it reliably, and the CDR3 follows TCRdb's listing. The chain couples TRBV12-3 or TRBV12-4 to TRBJ2-5; TRBD1, the table's D call, was not compared with the DNA. The CDR3 comprises 11 residues, both ends counted. Here the CDR3 reads CASSFTGPPQL.

This chain uses TRBV5-1 with TRBJ2-3; D is perhaps TRBD2 (6 bases). The CDR3 length is 16 residues. The V and J ends lost 2 bases and 1 base respectively, with 14 bases between them. CDR1 SGHRS and CDR2 YFSETQ come from the germline V gene. This chain's CDR3 is CASSFGGIRGTDTQYF. CDR3 bases: TGCGCCAGCAGCTTCGGAGGGATCCGGGGCACAGATACGCAGTATTTT.

The CDR3 DNA reads TGTGCCACCAGCACCCCCCATGGGGGGACCTACAATGAGCAGTTCTTC. Translated: CATSTPHGGTYNEQFF. V gene TRBV15 combines with J gene TRBJ2-1; D is perhaps TRBD2 (6 bases). Germline assignment: CDR1 LNHNV and CDR2 YYDKDF (reference sequence). With 4 bases removed from V and 2 bases from J, the gap between germline ends came to 15 bases. The CDR3 spans 16 residues.

This clonotype was recorded many times. This rearrangement joins TRBV7-2 to TRBJ2-1; D remains ambiguous. The germline V and J ends were trimmed by 5 bases and 7 bases, with 18 bases remaining between them. Germline CDR1 SGHTA, CDR2 FQGNSA. There are 15 residues in the CDR3. CDR3 sequence (DNA): TGTGCCAGCAGCCCCACCGGACCGAATCTTAATGAGCAGTTCTTC. Encoded protein: CASSPTGPNLNEQFF.